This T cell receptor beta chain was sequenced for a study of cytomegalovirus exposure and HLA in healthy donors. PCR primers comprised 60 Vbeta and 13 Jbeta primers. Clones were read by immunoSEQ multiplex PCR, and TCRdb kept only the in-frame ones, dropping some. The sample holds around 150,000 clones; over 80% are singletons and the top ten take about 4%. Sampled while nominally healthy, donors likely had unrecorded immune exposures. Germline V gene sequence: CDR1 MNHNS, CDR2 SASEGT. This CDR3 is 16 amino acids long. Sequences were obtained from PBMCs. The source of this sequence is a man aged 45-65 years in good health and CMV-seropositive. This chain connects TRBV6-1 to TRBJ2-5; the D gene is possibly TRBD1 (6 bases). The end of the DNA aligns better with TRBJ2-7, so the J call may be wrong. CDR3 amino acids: CASSEALGATAYEQYF. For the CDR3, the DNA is TGTGCCAGCAGTGAAGCCCTGGGGGCAACTGCCTACGAGCAGTACTTC.